Following are 11 T cell receptor beta chains from one sample sequenced in a study of early T cells in non-severe SARS-CoV-2 infection. TCRdb reprocessed the 5' RACE reads via MiXCR and lists one record per CDR3 protein. The sample yields about 53,000 distinct CDR3 sequences, roughly an eighth seen once. The specimen was whole blood, collected at baseline. The receptors here all came from an adult who was a healthcare worker with PCR-confirmed SARS-CoV-2 infection or an uninfected control (not recorded which).

Comments on this clonotype: An end of the junction does not agree with germline; a read error may underlie this. The CDR3 DNA reads as TGTGCCAGCAGTATAGCGGGAGTGTTCAATGAGCAGTTCTTC. Translated, it gives CASSIAGVFNEQFF. V usage is TRBV12-3 or TRBV12-4 and J usage is TRBJ2-1, with 9 bases matching TRBD2. The CDR3 extends over 14 amino acids.

The rearrangement joins TRBV19 to TRBJ2-1; 7 bases are a match to TRBD2. The CDR3 is 18 residues long. The V and J ends lost 3 bases and 4 bases, in that order; junction bases with no gene match: 15. Germline CDR1 LNHDA, CDR2 SQIVND (reference sequence). The CDR3 sequence: CASSMRPGDYPKYNEQFF. The CDR3 nucleotides read TGTGCCAGTAGTATGAGACCCGGGGACTATCCTAAATACAATGAGCAGTTCTTC.

The rearrangement joins TRBV6-5 to TRBJ1-2; no clear D. The V end was cut by 6 bases, the J end by 0 bases, with 14 bases between. Germline loops: CDR1 MNHEY, CDR2 SVGAGI. This CDR3 comprises 15 residues. The CDR3 loop reads CASRGDGGANYGYTF. CDR3 nucleotide sequence: TGTGCCAGCAGGGGAGACGGAGGAGCTAACTATGGCTACACCTTC.

The chain joins TRBV28 to TRBJ2-3; tentatively, D is TRBD1 or TRBD2 (5 bases each). CDR3 length: 15 residues. Per the germline V gene, CDR1 is MDHEN and CDR2 is SYDVKM. With 6 bases removed from V and 1 base from J, the gap between germline ends came to 14 bases. The CDR3 bases are TGTGCCAGCAGCCGACCGGGACCACGCACAGATACGCAGTATTTT. Protein: CASSRPGPRTDTQYF. The whole variable domain, remainder taken from reference TRBV28 and TRBJ2-3, is DVKVTQSSRYLVKRTGEKVFLECVQDMDHENMFWYRQDPGLGLRLIYFSYDVKMKEKGDIPEGYSVSREKKERFSLILESASTNQTSMYLCASSRPGPRTDTQYFGPGTRLTVL.

The sample holds many counts of this clonotype. This chain joins TRBV27 and TRBJ2-3, with 11 bases identical to TRBD2. The V gene end was trimmed by 5 bases and the J gene end by 0 bases; junction bases not matched to a gene: 4. The germline V gene encodes CDR1 MNHEY and CDR2 SMNVEV (reference sequence). The CDR3 has 16 residues. CDR3 sequence: CASSRRTSGSTDTQYF. CDR3 DNA: TGTGCCAGCAGTAGACGGACTAGCGGGAGCACAGATACGCAGTATTTT.

V is TRBV7-2 and J is TRBJ2-7; D gene ambiguous. This CDR3 is 12 amino acids long. Trimming removed 5 bases at V and 3 bases at J, with 8 bases between. Per germline, CDR1 SGHTA and CDR2 FQGNSA. This chain's CDR3 is CASSPQNYEQYF. The CDR3 bases are TGTGCCAGCAGCCCCCAGAACTACGAGCAGTACTTC. Drawing the rest from reference TRBV7-2 and TRBJ2-7, the complete variable domain is GAGVSQSPSNKVTEKGKDVELRCDPISGHTALYWYRQSLGQGLEFLIYFQGNSAPDKSGLPSDRFSAERTGGSVSTLTIQRTQQEDSAVYLCASSPQNYEQYFGPGTRLTVT.

A few counts support this clonotype. This sequence joins TRBV20-1 and TRBJ2-7, with 7 bases matching TRBD2. This CDR3 has 12 residues. V gave up 5 bases and J gave up 6 bases; unmatched junction bases: 7. Germline V CDR1 and CDR2: DFQATT, SNEGSKA (reference sequence). The CDR3 here is CSAGGGKAEQYF. Here the CDR3 DNA reads TGCAGTGCTGGGGGAGGGAAGGCCGAGCAGTACTTC.

This rearrangement joins TRBV20-1 to TRBJ1-5, with D unresolved. CDR3 length: 12 residues. CDR1 is DFQATT, CDR2 SNEGSKA, per germline (reference sequence). Trimming took off 1 base at V and 3 bases at J, with 4 bases between the two ends. In DNA, the CDR3 is TGCAGTGCTAGAGCGACCAATCAGCCCCAGCATTTT. This gives the protein CSARATNQPQHF.

The table lists this clonotype with a few counts. The chain joins TRBV20-1 to TRBJ2-2, with D possibly being TRBD1 (5 bases). V was pared by 5 bases and J by 5 bases, with 15 bases between. This CDR3 is built from 14 residues. Germline CDR1 is DFQATT and CDR2 is SNEGSKA (reference sequence). CDR3 DNA: TGCAGTGCTCCGCAAATGTCAGGGACCGGGGAGCTGTTTTTT. Amino acid sequence: CSAPQMSGTGELFF.

In its sample, this clonotype was seen a few times. J is TRBJ2-5 and V is TRBV28, with 8 nucleotides matching TRBD1. The CDR3 is 14 amino acids. Germline assignment: CDR1 MDHEN and CDR2 SYDVKM. The V and J ends lost 11 bases and 2 bases, in that order; junction bases with no gene match: 10. The CDR3 DNA follows: TGTGCCCTAACGGACAGGGAAAATCAAGAGACCCAGTACTTC. Its protein is CALTDRENQETQYF.

The chain carries TRBV12-3 or TRBV12-4 and TRBJ2-3; a weak D match, TRBD2 (6 bases). The CDR3 sequence is 17 residues long. The V end lost 8 bases, the J end lost 6 bases, and 27 bases lay between the germline ends. The CDR3 DNA sequence: TGTGCCAGCCAGCCGCCGGGCGCGGGAAGCCCGGAGGATACGCAGTATTTT. Amino acids: CASQPPGAGSPEDTQYF.